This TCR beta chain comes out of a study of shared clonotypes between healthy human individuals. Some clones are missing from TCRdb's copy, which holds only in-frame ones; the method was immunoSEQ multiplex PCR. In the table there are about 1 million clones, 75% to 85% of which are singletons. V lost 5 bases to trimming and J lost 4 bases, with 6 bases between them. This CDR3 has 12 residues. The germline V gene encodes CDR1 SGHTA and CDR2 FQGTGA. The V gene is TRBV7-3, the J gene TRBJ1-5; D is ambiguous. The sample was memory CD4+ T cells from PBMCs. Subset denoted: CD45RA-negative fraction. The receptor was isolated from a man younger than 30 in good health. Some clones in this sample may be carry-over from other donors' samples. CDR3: CASSIQNQPQHF. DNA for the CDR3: TGTGCCAGCAGCATACAGAATCAGCCCCAGCATTTT.